This passage covers 17 T cell receptor beta chains from one sample sequenced in a study of control samples from healthy donors and cancer patients. The method was immunoSEQ multiplex PCR; TCRdb's version includes in-frame clones alone and lacks a portion of them. The listing records about 200,000 clones. Sequencing was carried out using blood. All receptors come from a woman aged 25-40 years in good health.

This chain joins TRBV13 and TRBJ2-5; D could derive from TRBD1 or TRBD2 (6 bases each). This CDR3 contains 16 residues. The germline V and J ends were trimmed by 5 bases and 2 bases, with 18 bases remaining between them. Looked up from germline, CDR1 is PRHDT and CDR2 is FYEKMQ (reference sequence). CDR3 loop: CASSLQGGYRQETQYF. In DNA form, the CDR3 reads TGTGCCAGCAGCCTACAAGGGGGGTACAGGCAAGAGACCCAGTACTTC.

V and J are TRBV5-6 and TRBJ2-7; 8 bases line up with TRBD1. Germline V gene data show CDR1 as SGHDT and CDR2 as YYEEEE. The CDR3 loop spans 16 amino acids. V shed 4 bases, J shed 6 bases, and the junction held 15 bases outside the gene matches. CDR3 nucleotide sequence: TGTGCCAGCAGCCCATCGCCTCACAGGGGGGAAGGCGAGCAGTACTTC. The encoded protein is CASSPSPHRGEGEQYF.

Concerning this clone: At one end, the junction sequence differs from germline, possibly due to a read error. This sequence joins TRBV15 and TRBJ2-3; 11 bases are a match to TRBD1. Germline CDR1 LNHNV, CDR2 YYDKDF (reference sequence). The CDR3 contains 19 residues. The CDR3 reads CATRSFGNSGQGARDTQYF. The CDR3, as DNA: TGTGCCACCCGCAGCTTCGGAAACAGCGGACAGGGGGCGAGAGATACGCAGTATTTT.

The chain has TRBV6-5 and TRBJ2-3; D call uncertain. V lost 6 bases and J lost 4, with 17 bases in between. The CDR3 is 15 amino acids. Germline V gene data show CDR1 as MNHEY and CDR2 as SVGAGI. As DNA, the CDR3 is TGTGCCAGCAGGCAACAAGACCACCGCGCAGATACGCAGTATTTT. Protein product: CASRQQDHRADTQYF.

This chain joins TRBV3-1 (or the pseudogene TRBV3-2) and TRBJ1-3; no clear D. Germline-derived CDR1 and CDR2 are LGHDT and YNNKEL (reference sequence). The CDR3 spans 15 residues. Deletions cut 0 bases from V and 2 bases from J, with 8 bases between. DNA for the CDR3: TGTGCCAGCAGCCAAGAAAGCACAGCTGGAAACACCATATATTTT. Its protein is CASSQESTAGNTIYF.

V usage is TRBV27 and J usage is TRBJ2-1; D gene unclear. The CDR3 has 15 residues. Germline lookup yields CDR1 MNHEY and CDR2 SMNVEV (reference sequence). The ends were cut back, 2 bases at V and 8 bases at J, with 16 bases in the middle. This CDR3 reads CASSLMGNSIDEQFF. CDR3 sequence (DNA): TGTGCCAGCAGTTTAATGGGTAATTCAATCGATGAGCAGTTCTTC.

The chain uses TRBV7-8 and TRBJ1-2, with D perhaps matching TRBD1 (6 bases). Looked up from germline, CDR1 is SGHVS and CDR2 is FQNEAQ. Trimming took 3 bases from V and 4 from J, leaving 15 bases between them. CDR3 length: 15 amino acids. CDR3 in amino acids: CASSFHGGSSYGYTF. The CDR3 DNA sequence: TGTGCCAGCAGCTTTCACGGGGGCAGCTCCTATGGCTACACCTTC. Drawing the rest from reference TRBV7-8 and TRBJ1-2, the complete variable domain is GAGVSQSPRYKVAKRGQDVALRCDPISGHVSLFWYQQALGQGPEFLTYFQNEAQLDKSGLPSDRFFAERPEGSVSTLKIQRTQQEDSAVYLCASSFHGGSSYGYTFGSGTRLTVV.

The J gene is TRBJ1-5, the V gene TRBV7-2; possible D gene TRBD1, 5 bases. The length of the CDR3 is 15 residues. V was trimmed by 6 bases and J by 3 bases, leaving 15 bases between them. Germline CDR1 is SGHTA and CDR2 is FQGNSA. The CDR3, as DNA: TGTGCCAGCAGTGTTACCAGGGTAGACAATCAGCCCCAGCATTTT. Encoded protein: CASSVTRVDNQPQHF.

The rearrangement uses TRBV5-4 and TRBJ1-1; D is uncertain. With 4 bases removed from V and 1 base from J, the gap between germline ends came to 14 bases. The CDR3 contains 15 residues. Germline CDR1 is SGHNT and CDR2 is YYREEE (reference sequence). Here the CDR3 reads CASSPALEGNTEAFF. The CDR3 region has the DNA TGTGCCAGCAGCCCCGCATTAGAAGGGAACACTGAAGCTTTCTTT.

The chain links TRBV19 to TRBJ1-5; no firm D call. CDR3 length: 15 amino acids. V lost 2 bases, J lost 0 bases, and 8 bases lay in between. Germline V gene data show CDR1 as LNHDA and CDR2 as SQIVND (reference sequence). The CDR3 bases are TGTGCCAGTAGTATAACAGACTATAGCAATCAGCCCCAGCATTTT. It is translated as CASSITDYSNQPQHF.

The gene calls are TRBV5-4 and TRBJ2-7; D may match TRBD1 or TRBD2 (5 bases each). V was trimmed by 0 bases and J by 5 bases, leaving 18 bases between them. This CDR3 region has 16 residues. The germline CDR1 and CDR2 sequences are SGHNT and YYREEE (reference sequence). The CDR3 protein is CASSLDGPGSENEQYF. The CDR3 nucleotides are TGTGCCAGCAGCTTGGATGGGCCAGGGAGTGAAAACGAGCAGTACTTC.

The J gene is TRBJ1-6, the V gene TRBV27, with D possibly matching TRBD1 (5 bases). The CDR3 covers 15 residues. Germline-derived CDR1 and CDR2 are MNHEY and SMNVEV (reference sequence). V dropped 10 bases and J dropped 0 bases, with 13 bases sitting between them. The CDR3 nucleotides are TGTGCCACCACCCCAGGGAGCTCCTATAATTCACCCCTCCACTTT. Its translation is CATTPGSSYNSPLHF.

The chain couples TRBV7-9 to TRBJ2-1; 8 bases align to TRBD2. This CDR3 contains 17 residues. Trimming at V came to 5 bases and at J to 1 base, leaving 10 bases not matched to a gene. Germline assignment: CDR1 SEHNR and CDR2 FQNEAQ (reference sequence). The CDR3 DNA sequence: TGTGCCAGCAGCCCCCGCCGGGGGGGTCGGTCCTACAATGAGCAGTTCTTC. Translation gives CASSPRRGGRSYNEQFF.

J is TRBJ2-1 and V is TRBV28; 11 positions agree with TRBD1. V lost 4 bases to trimming and J lost 2 bases; unmatched junction nucleotides: 4. CDR3 length: 16 amino acids. The V gene's germline CDR1 is MDHEN and CDR2 SYDVKM. For the CDR3, the DNA is TGTGCCAGCAGTTCCTGGACAGGGGGCGCCTACAATGAGCAGTTCTTC. The encoded protein is CASSSWTGGAYNEQFF.

The rearrangement links TRBV28 to TRBJ2-1; TRBD2 aligns across 9 bases. The CDR3 runs 16 residues. Trimming cost V 5 bases and J 2 bases; bases outside gene matches: 7. The germline V gene encodes CDR1 MDHEN and CDR2 SYDVKM. DNA of the CDR3: TGTGCCAGCAGTCCCCCCCTAGCGGGGCCCTACAATGAGCAGTTCTTC. It is translated as CASSPPLAGPYNEQFF. The entire variable domain, with the rest obtained from reference TRBV28 and TRBJ2-1, is as follows: DVKVTQSSRYLVKRTGEKVFLECVQDMDHENMFWYRQDPGLGLRLIYFSYDVKMKEKGDIPEGYSVSREKKERFSLILESASTNQTSMYLCASSPPLAGPYNEQFFGPGTRLTVL.

The chain uses TRBV4-2 and TRBJ1-1; D unresolved. The CDR3 extends over 14 amino acids. Trimming shortened V by 3 bases and J by 6 bases, and 14 bases separated the two germline ends. Germline CDR1 reads LGHNA; CDR2 reads YNFKEQ. CDR3 in amino acids: CASSQVGVSAEAFF. CDR3 nucleotides: TGTGCCAGCAGCCAGGTCGGGGTGAGCGCTGAAGCTTTCTTT.

The chain couples TRBV5-1 to TRBJ1-4; D perhaps matches TRBD1 (5 bases). The V gene lost 5 bases and the J gene lost 4 bases, with 15 bases spanning the gap. The CDR3 sequence is 15 residues long. Germline V gives CDR1 SGHRS, CDR2 YFSETQ. CDR3 sequence: CASRAAGRGNEKLFF. CDR3 bases: TGCGCCAGCAGGGCAGCGGGGCGGGGTAATGAAAAACTGTTTTTT.